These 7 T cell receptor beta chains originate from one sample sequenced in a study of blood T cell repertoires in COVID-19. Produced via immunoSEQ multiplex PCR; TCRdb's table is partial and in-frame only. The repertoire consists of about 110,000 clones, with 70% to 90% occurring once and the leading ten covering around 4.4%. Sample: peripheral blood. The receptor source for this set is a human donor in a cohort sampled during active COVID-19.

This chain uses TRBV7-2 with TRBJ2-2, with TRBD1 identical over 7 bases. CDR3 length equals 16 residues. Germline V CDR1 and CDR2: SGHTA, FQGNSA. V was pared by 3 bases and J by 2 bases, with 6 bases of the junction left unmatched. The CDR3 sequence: CASSFLTGQNTGELFF. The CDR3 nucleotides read TGTGCCAGCAGCTTTCTGACAGGGCAAAACACCGGGGAGCTGTTTTTT.

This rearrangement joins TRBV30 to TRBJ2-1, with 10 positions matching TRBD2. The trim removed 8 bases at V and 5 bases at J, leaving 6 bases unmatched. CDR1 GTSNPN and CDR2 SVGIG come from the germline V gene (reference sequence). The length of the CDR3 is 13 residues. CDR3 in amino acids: CAGSGGPHNEQFF. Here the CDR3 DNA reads TGTGCCGGTAGCGGGGGGCCACACAATGAGCAGTTCTTC.

The chain's CDR3 is CASSLRFGTRNVHTEAFF. The CDR3 DNA follows: TGTGCCAGCAGTTTACGTTTCGGGACAAGGAACGTTCACACTGAAGCTTTCTTT. The rearrangement uses TRBV27 and TRBJ1-1; tentative D call: TRBD1 (6 bases). Germline CDR1 MNHEY, CDR2 SMNVEV (reference sequence). CDR3 length: 18 residues. V was clipped by 2 bases and J by 3 bases, with 22 bases between them.

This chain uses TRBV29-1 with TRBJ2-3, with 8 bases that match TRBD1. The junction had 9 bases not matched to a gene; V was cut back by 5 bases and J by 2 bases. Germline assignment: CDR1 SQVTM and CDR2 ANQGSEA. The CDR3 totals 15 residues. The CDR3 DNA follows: TGCAGCGTTCGCGGAGACAGGGGACTCACAGATACGCAGTATTTT. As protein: CSVRGDRGLTDTQYF.

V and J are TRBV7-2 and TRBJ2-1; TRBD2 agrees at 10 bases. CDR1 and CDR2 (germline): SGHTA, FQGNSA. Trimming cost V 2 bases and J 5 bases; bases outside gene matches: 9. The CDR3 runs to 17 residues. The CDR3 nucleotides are TGTGCCAGCAGCTTAATCGGTAGGACTAGCGGAAACAATGAGCAGTTCTTC. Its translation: CASSLIGRTSGNNEQFF.

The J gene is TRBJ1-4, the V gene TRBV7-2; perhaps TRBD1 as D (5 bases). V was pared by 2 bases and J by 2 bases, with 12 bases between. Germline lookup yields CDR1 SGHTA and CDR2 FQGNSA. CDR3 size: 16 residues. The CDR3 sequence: CASSLTGGRTNEKLFF. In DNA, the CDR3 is TGTGCCAGCAGCTTAACCGGGGGGAGGACTAATGAAAAACTGTTTTTT.

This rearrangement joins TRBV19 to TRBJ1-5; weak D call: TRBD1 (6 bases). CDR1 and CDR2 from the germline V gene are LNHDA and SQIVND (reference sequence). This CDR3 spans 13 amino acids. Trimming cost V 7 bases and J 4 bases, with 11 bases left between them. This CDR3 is CASTVQGNQPQHF. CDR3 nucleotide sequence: TGTGCCAGTACCGTACAGGGAAATCAGCCCCAGCATTTT.